These 19 T cell receptor beta chains came from one sample sequenced in a study of early T cells in non-severe SARS-CoV-2 infection. TCRdb recomputed calls from the 5' RACE reads with MiXCR, one row per CDR3 protein. The sample has roughly 50,000 distinct CDR3 sequences, about 9.8% seen once. The sequenced sample consisted of whole blood. These receptors came from an adult who was a healthcare worker with PCR-confirmed SARS-CoV-2 infection or an uninfected control (not recorded which).

This clonotype showed up just a few times. This sequence joins TRBV12-3 or TRBV12-4 and TRBJ2-7; 16 bases are a match to TRBD2. Trimming took 3 bases from V and 7 from J; bases not matched to a gene: 6. This CDR3 is 16 amino acids long. CDR3: CASSFTPGLAGGEQYF. In nucleotides, the CDR3 is TGTGCCAGCAGTTTCACTCCGGGACTAGCGGGAGGGGAGCAGTACTTC.

The chain has TRBV7-9 and TRBJ2-2; 8 nucleotides line up with TRBD2. The V gene end was trimmed by 1 base and the J gene end by 5 bases; junction bases not matched to a gene: 6. Looked up from germline, CDR1 is SEHNR and CDR2 is FQNEAQ (reference sequence). CDR3 length equals 16 residues. Here the CDR3 reads CASSLVGSGITGELFF. Here the CDR3 DNA reads TGTGCCAGCAGCTTAGTAGGTAGCGGGATTACCGGGGAGCTGTTTTTT.

This clonotype came up a few times. J is TRBJ2-2 and V is TRBV2; 7 nucleotides align to TRBD1. Germline lookup yields CDR1 SNHLY and CDR2 FYNNEI. The CDR3 is 15 amino acids. V was pared by 1 base and J by 1 base, with 0 bases of the junction left unmatched. The CDR3 protein is CASSEGTGNTGELFF. Here the CDR3 DNA reads TGTGCCAGCAGTGAAGGGACAGGGAACACCGGGGAGCTGTTTTTT.

V gene TRBV27 combines with J gene TRBJ2-2; 7 positions match TRBD1. Germline V CDR1 and CDR2: MNHEY, SMNVEV (reference sequence). CDR3 length: 17 residues. V lost 3 bases to trimming and J lost 5 bases; unmatched junction nucleotides: 12. CDR3: CASSFLFETGRTGELFF. The DNA for the CDR3 is TGTGCCAGCAGTTTTCTTTTTGAGACAGGGCGAACCGGGGAGCTGTTTTTT.

The gene calls are TRBV28 and TRBJ2-4; no clear D gene. The CDR3 length is 15 residues. The germline gives CDR1 MDHEN, CDR2 SYDVKM. The V end was cut by 6 bases, the J end by 5 bases, with 17 bases between. CDR3 sequence (DNA): TGTGCCAGCAGCTACCAGATAGGTTTCCAAAACATTCAGTACTTC. Its translation is CASSYQIGFQNIQYF.

In its sample, this clonotype was seen many times. V usage is TRBV7-7 and J usage is TRBJ1-4; D not resolved. CDR3 size: 14 residues. With 5 bases removed from V and 6 bases from J, the gap between germline ends came to 13 bases. CDR1 is SSHAT, CDR2 FNYEAQ, per germline (reference sequence). CDR3 in DNA: TGTGCCAGCAGCCCAACCCCGGGTGATGAAAAACTGTTTTTT. Protein: CASSPTPGDEKLFF.

This clonotype was seen at least ten times. The rearrangement links TRBV6-5 to TRBJ2-1; no firm D call. With 5 bases removed from V and 3 bases from J, the gap between germline ends came to 14 bases. Germline V CDR1 and CDR2: MNHEY, SVGAGI. The CDR3 loop spans 15 amino acids. The CDR3 DNA is TGTGCCAGCAGTCCCAACAGCCAGGACTACAATGAGCAGTTCTTC. Translating it yields CASSPNSQDYNEQFF.

This clonotype appeared many times. The CDR3 loop reads CASSTRTSGSPDTQYF. The CDR3 DNA reads TGTGCCAGTAGTACCAGGACTAGCGGGAGCCCAGATACGCAGTATTTT. V is TRBV19 and J is TRBJ2-3, with 13 bases aligning to TRBD2. CDR3 size: 16 residues. J lost 4 bases, V lost 4 bases, and 5 bases had no gene match. CDR1 and CDR2 (germline): LNHDA, SQIVND (reference sequence).

At least ten counts were recorded for this clonotype. The chain employs TRBV7-3 and TRBJ1-6; D call uncertain. V was clipped by 6 bases and J by 9 bases, with 21 bases between them. Germline V gene data show CDR1 as SGHTA and CDR2 as FQGTGA. This CDR3 contains 16 residues. In DNA, the CDR3 is TGTGCCAGCAGGCAAACGGGTTCCGGACGGCGTTCACCCCTCCACTTT. It is translated as CASRQTGSGRRSPLHF.

The rearrangement links TRBV14 to TRBJ2-7; D uncertain. Trimming took off 2 bases at V and 1 base at J, with 6 bases between the two ends. The CDR3 totals 13 residues. Germline values: CDR1 SGHDN, CDR2 FVKESK. CDR3 region: CASSQYGSYEQYF. The CDR3 DNA reads TGTGCCAGCAGCCAATACGGGTCCTACGAGCAGTACTTC.

The chain is built from TRBV4-1 and TRBJ1-1; D unresolved. Germline CDR1 reads MGHRA; CDR2 reads YSYEKL. The CDR3 contains 15 residues. V gave up 1 base and J gave up 0 bases, with 9 bases separating them. CDR3 DNA sequence: TGCGCCAGCAGCCAAGTTGCCGGTATGAACACTGAAGCTTTCTTT. Encoded protein: CASSQVAGMNTEAFF.

This clonotype was counted a few times. This chain connects TRBV12-3 or TRBV12-4 to TRBJ1-3, with D unclear. The ends were cut back, 7 bases at V and 0 bases at J, with 7 bases in the middle. The CDR3 runs to 13 residues. CDR3 region: CASTTVSGNTIYF. Written as DNA, the CDR3 is TGTGCCAGCACCACGGTCTCTGGAAACACCATATATTTT.

In this sample, this clonotype turned up many times. This chain links TRBV27 with TRBJ1-5, with D unclear. Germline CDR1 reads MNHEY; CDR2 reads SMNVEV (reference sequence). The CDR3 runs 15 residues. Trimming left V 6 bases short and J 0 bases short, with 12 bases between. The CDR3 bases are TGTGCCAGCAGCGCGGAGGGATATAGCAATCAGCCCCAGCATTTT. Translation: CASSAEGYSNQPQHF.

The rearrangement uses TRBV10-2 and TRBJ1-1; perhaps TRBD1 as D (6 bases). CDR1 is WSHSY and CDR2 is SAAADI in the germline V gene. V dropped 2 bases and J dropped 7 bases, with 11 bases sitting between them. The CDR3 is 13 amino acids. The CDR3, as DNA: TGCGCCAGCAGTGAGCTTACAGGGAATGAAGCTTTCTTT. Its protein is CASSELTGNEAFF.

This clonotype occurred many times. V usage is TRBV5-1 and J usage is TRBJ2-7; 7 nucleotides agree with TRBD2. V lost 8 bases and J lost 2; bases outside the gene matches: 7. Germline CDR1 reads SGHRS; CDR2 reads YFSETQ. CDR3 size: 13 residues. The CDR3 is CASRVAGAYEQYF. CDR3 nucleotides: TGCGCCAGTCGGGTGGCGGGAGCCTACGAGCAGTACTTC.

This clonotype was seen a few times. In nucleotides, the CDR3 is TGTGCTAGTGGTTGGGTCCGGCGGACTAGCGGGAGTTCCTACAATGAGCAGTTCTTC. The encoded protein is CASGWVRRTSGSSYNEQFF. The chain recombines TRBV12-5 with TRBJ2-1; 13 bases match TRBD2. The CDR3 runs to 19 residues. Germline CDR1 and CDR2: LGHNT and FRNRAP. Losses at the gene ends were 4 bases for V and 1 base for J; bases not matched to a gene: 10.

To note about this clonotype: This sequence may be a read error, since a much larger clone differs from it by one base. V and J are TRBV6-1 and TRBJ1-1, with D unclear. Germline V gene sequence: CDR1 MNHNS, CDR2 SASEGT. The CDR3 extends over 11 amino acids. Trimming pared 7 bases from V and 6 bases from J, leaving 9 bases between. CDR3: CASNGVAEAFF. The CDR3 DNA reads TGTGCCAGCAACGGGGTAGCTGAAGCTTTCTTT.

In this sample, this clonotype turned up many times. V is TRBV11-2 and J is TRBJ1-1, with D perhaps TRBD1 (6 bases). CDR1 SGHAT and CDR2 FQNNGV come from the germline V gene. The CDR3 is 16 amino acids. V lost 3 bases, J lost 6 bases, and 20 bases lay in between. This CDR3 is CASSFRLRQDFAEAFF. The DNA of the CDR3 is TGTGCCAGCAGCTTTAGATTACGACAGGATTTCGCTGAAGCTTTCTTT.

In its sample, this clonotype was seen a few times. The chain links TRBV20-1 to TRBJ2-1; 7 nucleotides agree with TRBD2. Germline trimming cut 0 bases from V and 3 bases from J; bases unmatched to any gene: 5. From germline, CDR1 is DFQATT and CDR2 SNEGSKA (reference sequence). The CDR3 has 15 residues. The CDR3 bases are TGCAGTGCTAGAGACTCTAGCGGCCACTACAATGAGCAGTTCTTC. Translation gives CSARDSSGHYNEQFF.